This TCR beta chain was sequenced during a study of T-cell memory formation after mild COVID-19. In the study overall: The study found TCR clusters largely donor specific. Study-level results: Contracting CD4+ clones sat mainly in CM and EM; CD8+ in EMRA. Pre-infection memory held some responding clones, suggesting pre-existing cross-reactive T cells responded.

Germline CDR1 reads MDHEN; CDR2 reads SYDVKM. V was pared by 5 bases and J by 3 bases, with 12 bases of the junction left unmatched. The CDR3 totals 17 residues. As concerns this clonotype: Its antigen is undetermined.

cDNA libraries for TCR alpha and TCR beta, carrying sample barcodes and UMIs, came from 5'RACE with constant-segment primers. Each CDR3 protein is one row after TCRdb ran MiXCR on the 5' RACE reads. The table lists about 310,000 distinct CDR3 sequences, less than 20% of them singletons. J is TRBJ2-3 and V is TRBV28; 9 nucleotides agree with TRBD2. This TCR was sampled from a man aged 18 to 29 who had mild COVID-19 (a few samples of this study predate the infection). Cell type and time point are not known. Sequencing was carried out using PBMCs or a T cell subset sorted from them (not recorded which). The chain's CDR3 is CASSPYHSGGATDTQYF. CDR3 sequence (DNA): TGTGCCAGCAGTCCGTACCATAGCGGGGGTGCGACAGATACGCAGTATTTT. The full variable domain, with the rest looked up from reference TRBV28 and TRBJ2-3, is DVKVTQSSRYLVKRTGEKVFLECVQDMDHENMFWYRQDPGLGLRLIYFSYDVKMKEKGDIPEGYSVSREKKERFSLILESASTNQTSMYLCASSPYHSGGATDTQYFGPGTRLTVL.